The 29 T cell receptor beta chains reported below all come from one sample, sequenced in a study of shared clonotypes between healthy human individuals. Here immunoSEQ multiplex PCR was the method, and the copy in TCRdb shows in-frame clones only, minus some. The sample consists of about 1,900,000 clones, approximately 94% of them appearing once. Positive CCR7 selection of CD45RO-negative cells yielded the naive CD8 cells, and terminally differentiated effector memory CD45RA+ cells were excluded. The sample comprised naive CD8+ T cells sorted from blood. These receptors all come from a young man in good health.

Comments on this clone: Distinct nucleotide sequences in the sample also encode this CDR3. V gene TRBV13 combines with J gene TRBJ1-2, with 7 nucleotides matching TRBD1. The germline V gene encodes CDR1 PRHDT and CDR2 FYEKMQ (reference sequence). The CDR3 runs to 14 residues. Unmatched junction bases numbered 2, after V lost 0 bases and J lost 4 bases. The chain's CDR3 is CASSLGGGGYGYTF. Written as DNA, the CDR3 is TGTGCCAGCAGCTTAGGAGGGGGCGGCTATGGCTACACCTTC.

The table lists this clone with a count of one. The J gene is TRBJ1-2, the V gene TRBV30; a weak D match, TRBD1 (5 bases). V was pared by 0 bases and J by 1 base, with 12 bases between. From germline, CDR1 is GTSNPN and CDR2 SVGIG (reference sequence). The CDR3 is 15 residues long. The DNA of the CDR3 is TGTGCCTGGAGTGTGGTGGCAGGGCTTAACTATGGCTACACCTTC. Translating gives CAWSVVAGLNYGYTF. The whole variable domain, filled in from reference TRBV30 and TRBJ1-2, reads SQTIHQWPATLVQPVGSPLSLECTVEGTSNPNLYWYRQAAGRGLQLLFYSVGIGQISSEVPQNLSASRPQDRQFILSSKKLLLSDSGFYLCAWSVVAGLNYGYTFGSGTRLTVV.

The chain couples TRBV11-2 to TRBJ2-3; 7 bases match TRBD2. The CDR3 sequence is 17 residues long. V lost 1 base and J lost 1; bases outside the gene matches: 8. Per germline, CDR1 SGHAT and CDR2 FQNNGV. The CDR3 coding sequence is TGTGCCAGCAGCTTAGTAAGGGCGGGAGTAGGCACAGATACGCAGTATTTT. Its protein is CASSLVRAGVGTDTQYF.

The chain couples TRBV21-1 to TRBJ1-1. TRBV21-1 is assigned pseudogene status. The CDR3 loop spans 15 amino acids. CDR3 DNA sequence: TGTGCCAGCAGCAAAGAAACAAGCCTGAACACTGAAGCTTTCTTT. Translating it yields CASSKETSLNTEAFF.

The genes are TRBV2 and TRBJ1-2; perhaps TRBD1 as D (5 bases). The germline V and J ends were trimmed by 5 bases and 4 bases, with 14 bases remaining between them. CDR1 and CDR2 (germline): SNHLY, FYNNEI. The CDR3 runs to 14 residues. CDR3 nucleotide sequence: TGTGCCAGCAGTTTCACCGGGGGGTTCTATGGCTACACCTTC. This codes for CASSFTGGFYGYTF.

The CDR3 nucleotides read TGTGCCAGCAGCCAGCCCAACTCTGGGGCCAACGTCCTGACTTTC. As protein: CASSQPNSGANVLTF. The J gene is TRBJ2-6, the V gene TRBV6-1; no firm D call. This CDR3 has 15 amino acids. V was pared by 6 bases and J by 0 bases, with 9 bases between. Germline V gene lookup returns CDR1 MNHNS and CDR2 SASEGT.

The CDR3: CASSVGLGQGGEKLFF. The CDR3 DNA reads as TGTGCCAGCAGCGTAGGGTTAGGGCAGGGTGGAGAAAAACTGTTTTTT. The J gene is TRBJ1-4, the V gene TRBV9, with D tentatively TRBD1 (5 bases). The CDR3 extends over 16 amino acids. V lost 0 bases and J 8 bases, leaving 17 bases between the germline ends. Germline V gives CDR1 SGDLS, CDR2 YYNGEE. The variable domain in full, completed from reference TRBV9 and TRBJ1-4, reads DSGVTQTPKHLITATGQRVTLRCSPRSGDLSVYWYQQSLDQGLQFLIQYYNGEERAKGNILERFSAQQFPDLHSELNLSSLELGDSALYFCASSVGLGQGGEKLFFGSGTQLSVL.

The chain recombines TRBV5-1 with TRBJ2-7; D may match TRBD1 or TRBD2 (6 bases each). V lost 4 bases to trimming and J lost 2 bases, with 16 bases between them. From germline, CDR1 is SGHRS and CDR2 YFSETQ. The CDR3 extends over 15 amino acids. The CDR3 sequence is CASSPGNGGPYEQYF. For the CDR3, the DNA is TGCGCCAGCAGCCCGGGTAATGGGGGGCCCTACGAGCAGTACTTC.

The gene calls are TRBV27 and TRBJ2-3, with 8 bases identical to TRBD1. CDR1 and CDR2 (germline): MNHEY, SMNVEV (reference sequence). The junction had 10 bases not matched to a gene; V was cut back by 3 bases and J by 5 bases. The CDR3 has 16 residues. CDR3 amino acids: CASSFTTGALQDTQYF. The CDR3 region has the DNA TGTGCCAGCAGTTTTACGACAGGGGCCCTACAAGATACGCAGTATTTT.

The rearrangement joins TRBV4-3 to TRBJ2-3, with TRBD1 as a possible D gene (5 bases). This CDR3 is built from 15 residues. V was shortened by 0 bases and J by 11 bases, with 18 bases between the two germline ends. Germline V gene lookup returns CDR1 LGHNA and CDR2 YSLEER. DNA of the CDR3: TGCGCCAGCAGCCAAGATAGATCAGGGTCCCTGGGGCAGTATTTT. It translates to CASSQDRSGSLGQYF.

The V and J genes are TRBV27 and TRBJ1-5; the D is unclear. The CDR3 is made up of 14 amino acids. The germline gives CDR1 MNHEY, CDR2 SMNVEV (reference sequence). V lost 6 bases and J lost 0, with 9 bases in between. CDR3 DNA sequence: TGTGCCAGCAGAGGGCAGATTAGCAATCAGCCCCAGCATTTT. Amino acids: CASRGQISNQPQHF.

The CDR3 sequence is CAWSVEQGAFYEQYF. CDR3 bases: TGTGCCTGGAGTGTGGAACAGGGGGCTTTCTACGAGCAGTACTTC. V usage is TRBV30 and J usage is TRBJ2-7; 9 bases align to TRBD1. CDR1 and CDR2 (germline): GTSNPN, SVGIG (reference sequence). The CDR3 length is 15 residues. The V and J ends lost 0 bases and 3 bases, in that order; junction bases with no gene match: 6.

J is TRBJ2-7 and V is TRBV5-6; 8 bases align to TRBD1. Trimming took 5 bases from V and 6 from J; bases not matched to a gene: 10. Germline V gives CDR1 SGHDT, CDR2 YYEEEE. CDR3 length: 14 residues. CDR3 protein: CASSSYHGTGEQYF. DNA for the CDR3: TGTGCCAGCAGTTCTTATCATGGGACAGGCGAGCAGTACTTC.

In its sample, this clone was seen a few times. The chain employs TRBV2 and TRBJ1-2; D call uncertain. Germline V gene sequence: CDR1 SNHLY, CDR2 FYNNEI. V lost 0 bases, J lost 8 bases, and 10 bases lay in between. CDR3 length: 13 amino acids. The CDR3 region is CASSEAKDEGYTF. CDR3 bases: TGTGCCAGCAGTGAAGCGAAGGACGAAGGCTACACCTTC.

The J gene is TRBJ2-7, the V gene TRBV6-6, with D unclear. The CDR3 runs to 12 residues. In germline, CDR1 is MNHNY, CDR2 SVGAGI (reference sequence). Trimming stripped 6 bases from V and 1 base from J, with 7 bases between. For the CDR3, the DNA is TGTGCCAGCAGCCCAGAGTCCTACGAGCAGTACTTC. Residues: CASSPESYEQYF.

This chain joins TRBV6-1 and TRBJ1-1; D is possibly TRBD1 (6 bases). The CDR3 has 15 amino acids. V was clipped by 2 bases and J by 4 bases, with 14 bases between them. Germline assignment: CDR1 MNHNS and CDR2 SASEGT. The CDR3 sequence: CASSEPSGQITEAFF. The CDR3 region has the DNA TGTGCCAGCAGTGAACCCTCAGGACAGATCACTGAAGCTTTCTTT.

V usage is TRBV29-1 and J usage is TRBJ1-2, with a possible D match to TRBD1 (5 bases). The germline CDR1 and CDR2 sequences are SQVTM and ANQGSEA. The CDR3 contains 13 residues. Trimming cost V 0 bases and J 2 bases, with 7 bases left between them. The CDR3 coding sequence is TGCAGCGTTGAAGAATACAGGAACTATGGCTACACCTTC. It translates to CSVEEYRNYGYTF.

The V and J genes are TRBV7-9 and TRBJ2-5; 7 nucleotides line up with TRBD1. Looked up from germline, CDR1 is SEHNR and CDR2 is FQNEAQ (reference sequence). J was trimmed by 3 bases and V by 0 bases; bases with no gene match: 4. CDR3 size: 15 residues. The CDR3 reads CASSLARGQKETQYF. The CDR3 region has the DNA TGTGCCAGCAGCTTAGCTAGGGGGCAGAAAGAGACCCAGTACTTC.

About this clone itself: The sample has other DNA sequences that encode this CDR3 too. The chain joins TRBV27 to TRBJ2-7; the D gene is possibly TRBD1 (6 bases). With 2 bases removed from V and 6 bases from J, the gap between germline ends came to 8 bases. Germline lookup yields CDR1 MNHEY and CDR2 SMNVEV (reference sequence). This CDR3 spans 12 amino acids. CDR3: CASSLGGGEQYF. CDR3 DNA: TGTGCCAGCAGTTTAGGGGGCGGCGAGCAGTACTTC.

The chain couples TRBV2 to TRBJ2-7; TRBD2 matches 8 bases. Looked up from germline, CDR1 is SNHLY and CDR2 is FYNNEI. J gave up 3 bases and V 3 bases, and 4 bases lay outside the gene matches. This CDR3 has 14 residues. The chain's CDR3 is CASSEGLVDYEQYF. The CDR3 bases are TGTGCCAGCAGTGAGGGACTAGTTGACTACGAGCAGTACTTC.

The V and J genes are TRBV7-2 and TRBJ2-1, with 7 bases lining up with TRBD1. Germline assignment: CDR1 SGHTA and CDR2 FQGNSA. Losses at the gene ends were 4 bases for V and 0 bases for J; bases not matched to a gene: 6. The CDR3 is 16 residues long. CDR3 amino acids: CASSSTGTDSYNEQFF. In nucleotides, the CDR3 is TGTGCCAGCAGCTCCACCGGGACAGACTCCTACAATGAGCAGTTCTTC.

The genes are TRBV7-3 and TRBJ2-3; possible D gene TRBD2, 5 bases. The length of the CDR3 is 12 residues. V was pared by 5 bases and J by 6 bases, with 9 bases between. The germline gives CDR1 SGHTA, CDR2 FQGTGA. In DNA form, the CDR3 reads TGTGCCAGCAGCCCACCGGGGGATACGCAGTATTTT. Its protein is CASSPPGDTQYF.

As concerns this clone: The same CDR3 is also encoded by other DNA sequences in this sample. The CDR3 nucleotides are TGTGCCAGCAGTTACAGTGCAACTAATGAAAAACTGTTTTTT. Protein: CASSYSATNEKLFF. The J gene is TRBJ1-4, the V gene TRBV6-6; D uncertain. This CDR3 has 14 amino acids. V was trimmed by 2 bases and J by 0 bases, leaving 4 bases between them. Germline CDR1 reads MNHNY; CDR2 reads SVGAGI (reference sequence).

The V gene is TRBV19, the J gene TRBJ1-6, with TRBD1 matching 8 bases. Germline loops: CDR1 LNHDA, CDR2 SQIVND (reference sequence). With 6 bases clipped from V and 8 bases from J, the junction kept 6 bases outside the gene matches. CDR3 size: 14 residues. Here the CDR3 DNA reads TGTGCCAGTAGGTTAGGACAGGGCGATTCACCCCTCCACTTT. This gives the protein CASRLGQGDSPLHF.

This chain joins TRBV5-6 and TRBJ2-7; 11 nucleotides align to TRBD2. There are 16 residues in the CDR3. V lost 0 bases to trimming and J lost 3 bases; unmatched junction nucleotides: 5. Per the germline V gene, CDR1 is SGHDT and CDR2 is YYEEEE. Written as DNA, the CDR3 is TGTGCCAGCAGCTTGGGGGTAGCGGGAGGGATCTACGAGCAGTACTTC. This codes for CASSLGVAGGIYEQYF.

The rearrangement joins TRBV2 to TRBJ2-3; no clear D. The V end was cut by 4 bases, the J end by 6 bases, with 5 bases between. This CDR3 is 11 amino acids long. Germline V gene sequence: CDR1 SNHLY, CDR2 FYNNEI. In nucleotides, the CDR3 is TGTGCCAGCAGTGCCCGCGATACGCAGTATTTT. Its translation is CASSARDTQYF.

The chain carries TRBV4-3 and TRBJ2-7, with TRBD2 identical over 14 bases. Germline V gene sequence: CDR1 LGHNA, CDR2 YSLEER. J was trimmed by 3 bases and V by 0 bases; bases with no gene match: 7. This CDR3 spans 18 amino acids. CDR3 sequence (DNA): TGCGCCAGCAGCCAAGAATACGTGGGACTAGCGGGAGACTACGAGCAGTACTTC. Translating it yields CASSQEYVGLAGDYEQYF.

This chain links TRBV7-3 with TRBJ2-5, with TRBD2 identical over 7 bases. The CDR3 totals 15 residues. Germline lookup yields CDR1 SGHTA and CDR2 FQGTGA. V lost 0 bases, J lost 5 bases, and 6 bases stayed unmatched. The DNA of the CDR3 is TGTGCCAGCAGCTTAACCCGCGGGGGTGTGGAGACCCAGTACTTC. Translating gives CASSLTRGGVETQYF. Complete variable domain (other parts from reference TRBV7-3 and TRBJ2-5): GAGVSQTPSNKVTEKGKYVELRCDPISGHTALYWYRQSLGQGPEFLIYFQGTGAADDSGLPNDRFFAVRPEGSVSTLKIQRTERGDSAVYLCASSLTRGGVETQYFGPGTRLLVL.

The CDR3 spells CASSLEGAGKGYTF. The CDR3 nucleotides read TGTGCCAGCAGCTTGGAGGGGGCAGGGAAAGGCTACACCTTC. The J gene is TRBJ1-2, the V gene TRBV5-6; 7 nucleotides line up with TRBD1. The germline V gene encodes CDR1 SGHDT and CDR2 YYEEEE. The CDR3 is 14 residues long. J was trimmed by 8 bases and V by 0 bases; bases with no gene match: 7.